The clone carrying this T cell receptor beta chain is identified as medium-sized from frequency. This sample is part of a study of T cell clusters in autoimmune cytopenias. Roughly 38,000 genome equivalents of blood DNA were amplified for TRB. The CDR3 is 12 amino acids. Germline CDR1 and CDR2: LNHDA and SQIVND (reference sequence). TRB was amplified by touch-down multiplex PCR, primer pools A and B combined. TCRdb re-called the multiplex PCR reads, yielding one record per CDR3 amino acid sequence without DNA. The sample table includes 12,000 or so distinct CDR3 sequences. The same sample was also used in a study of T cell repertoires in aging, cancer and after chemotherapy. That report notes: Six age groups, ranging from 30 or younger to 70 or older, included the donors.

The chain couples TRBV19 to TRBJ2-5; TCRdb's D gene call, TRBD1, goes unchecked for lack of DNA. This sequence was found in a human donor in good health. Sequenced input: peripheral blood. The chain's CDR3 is CATAGPGETQYF.